This is a list of T cell receptor beta chains from one sample in a study of cytomegalovirus exposure and HLA in healthy donors. The repertoire was sequenced with immunoSEQ multiplex PCR; TCRdb's copy has only in-frame clones and lacks some. The sample includes over 100,000 clones, around 76% of them seen just once. Sequenced input: PBMCs. The receptors derive from a male donor in good health and CMV-seronegative. CDR3s include the opening cysteine and the closing phenylalanine or tryptophan. Fields, in order: V gene, J gene, D gene, CDR3 DNA, CDR3 protein. D genes are given only for firm matches.

V gene: TRBV16; J gene: TRBJ1-3; D gene: .; CDR3 DNA: TGTGCCAGCAGCCGGACAAACTCTGGAAACACCATATATTTT; CDR3 protein: CASSRTNSGNTIYF
V gene: TRBV7-9; J gene: TRBJ1-2; D gene: .; CDR3 DNA: TGTTCCAGCAGCTTTGGGGAGGGGGGTCGCTATGGCTACACCTTC; CDR3 protein: CSSSFGEGGRYGYTF
V gene: TRBV28; J gene: TRBJ2-3; D gene: TRBD2; CDR3 DNA: TGTGCCAGCAGTTTAGCGGGAGCCATGGGGACAGATACGCAGTATTTT; CDR3 protein: CASSLAGAMGTDTQYF
V gene: TRBV6-5; J gene: TRBJ1-5; D gene: TRBD1; CDR3 DNA: TGTGCCAGCAGTAACAGGGGAGGCAATCAGCCCCAGCATTTT; CDR3 protein: CASSNRGGNQPQHF
V gene: TRBV6-5; J gene: TRBJ1-4; D gene: .; CDR3 DNA: TGTGCCAGCAGTTACCGGAGCCCGAGAGGGAATGAAAAACTGTTTTTT; CDR3 protein: CASSYRSPRGNEKLFF
V gene: TRBV9; J gene: TRBJ2-1; D gene: TRBD2; CDR3 DNA: TGTGCCAGCAGCGTAGTGGGGCCGGGACTAGCGGACGCGAGCTCCTACAATGAGCAGTTCTTC; CDR3 protein: CASSVVGPGLADASSYNEQFF
V gene: TRBV2; J gene: TRBJ2-7; D gene: TRBD2; CDR3 DNA: TGTGCCAGCTCAAAGGTAACTAGCGGCTACGAGCAGTACTTC; CDR3 protein: CASSKVTSGYEQYF
V gene: TRBV2; J gene: TRBJ2-1; D gene: .; CDR3 DNA: TGTGCCAGCAGTGAACAAGGGTGGGCCAAGGGGGAGCAGTTCTTC; CDR3 protein: CASSEQGWAKGEQFF
V gene: TRBV7-6; J gene: TRBJ2-1; D gene: .; CDR3 DNA: TGTGCCAGCAGCTTCCTGAGATTCTTGAGCTCCTACAATGAGCAGTTCTTC; CDR3 protein: CASSFLRFLSSYNEQFF
V gene: TRBV5-4; J gene: TRBJ1-1; D gene: .; CDR3 DNA: TGTGCCAGCAGCTTGGCAGTCCGTACTGAAGCTTTCTTT; CDR3 protein: CASSLAVRTEAFF
V gene: TRBV27; J gene: TRBJ2-1; D gene: .; CDR3 DNA: TGTGCCAGCAGTTCCCTGAGGGAGCAGTTCTTC; CDR3 protein: CASSSLREQFF
V gene: TRBV10-3; J gene: TRBJ2-2; D gene: TRBD2; CDR3 DNA: TGTGCCATCAGCCCAACTAGCGGGGCAAACACCGGGGAGCTGTTTTTT; CDR3 protein: CAISPTSGANTGELFF
V gene: TRBV7-2; J gene: TRBJ2-1; D gene: TRBD2; CDR3 DNA: TGTGCCAGCAGCCCTGGACTAGCGGGATGGGAAAATGAGCAGTTCTTC; CDR3 protein: CASSPGLAGWENEQFF
V gene: TRBV7-8; J gene: TRBJ2-5; D gene: TRBD2; CDR3 DNA: TGTGCCAGCAGCCCAAGCGGTGTAGCGGGAGAAATAAAGACCCAGTACTTC; CDR3 protein: CASSPSGVAGEIKTQYF
V gene: TRBV2; J gene: TRBJ2-7; D gene: TRBD1; CDR3 DNA: TGTGCCAGCGGCCTAGGAGGGACAGGGGCGTACGAGCAGTACTTC; CDR3 protein: CASGLGGTGAYEQYF
V gene: TRBV9; J gene: TRBJ1-4; D gene: TRBD1; CDR3 DNA: TGTGCCAGCAGCGATACCGGGACAGGGGTTGAAAAACTGTTTTTT; CDR3 protein: CASSDTGTGVEKLFF
V gene: TRBV5-4; J gene: TRBJ2-3; D gene: .; CDR3 DNA: TGTGCCAGCAGCTCCCCTTGGTTTGGCGGAGATACGCAGTATTTT; CDR3 protein: CASSSPWFGGDTQYF
V gene: TRBV4-3; J gene: TRBJ2-1; D gene: TRBD2; CDR3 DNA: TGCGCCAGCAGCCAAGATTTTGGACTAGCGGGGAGCTCCTACAATGAGCAGTTCTTC; CDR3 protein: CASSQDFGLAGSSYNEQFF
V gene: TRBV7-2; J gene: TRBJ2-5; D gene: TRBD2; CDR3 DNA: TGTGCCAGCAGCTCGGGGGGACTAGCGGGAGGTAGAGAGACCCAGTACTTC; CDR3 protein: CASSSGGLAGGRETQYF
V gene: TRBV7-9; J gene: TRBJ2-3; D gene: .; CDR3 DNA: TGTGCCAGCAGCTTTACCCTCGGGGCAGATACGCAGTATTTT; CDR3 protein: CASSFTLGADTQYF
V gene: TRBV7-9; J gene: TRBJ2-7; D gene: TRBD1; CDR3 DNA: TGTGCCAGCAGCAATTGGGACAGCGGTGCCTACGAGCAGTACTTC; CDR3 protein: CASSNWDSGAYEQYF
V gene: TRBV5-6; J gene: TRBJ2-3; D gene: .; CDR3 DNA: TGTGCCAGCAGCCAACAGGGACCAGATACGCAGTATTTT; CDR3 protein: CASSQQGPDTQYF